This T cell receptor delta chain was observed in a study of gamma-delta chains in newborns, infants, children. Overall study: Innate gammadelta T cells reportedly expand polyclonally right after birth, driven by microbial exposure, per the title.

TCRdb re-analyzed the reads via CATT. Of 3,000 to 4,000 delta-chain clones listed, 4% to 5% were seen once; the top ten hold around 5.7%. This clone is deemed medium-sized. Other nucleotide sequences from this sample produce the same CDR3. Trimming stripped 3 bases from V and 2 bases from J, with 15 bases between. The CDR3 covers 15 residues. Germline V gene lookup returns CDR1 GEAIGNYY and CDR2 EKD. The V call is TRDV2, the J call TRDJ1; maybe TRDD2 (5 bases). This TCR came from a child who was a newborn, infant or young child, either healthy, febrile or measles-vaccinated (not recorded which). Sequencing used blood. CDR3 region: CACDSVAFATDKLIF. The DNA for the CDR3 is TGTGCCTGTGACTCCGTTGCCTTCGCGACCGATAAACTCATCTTT.